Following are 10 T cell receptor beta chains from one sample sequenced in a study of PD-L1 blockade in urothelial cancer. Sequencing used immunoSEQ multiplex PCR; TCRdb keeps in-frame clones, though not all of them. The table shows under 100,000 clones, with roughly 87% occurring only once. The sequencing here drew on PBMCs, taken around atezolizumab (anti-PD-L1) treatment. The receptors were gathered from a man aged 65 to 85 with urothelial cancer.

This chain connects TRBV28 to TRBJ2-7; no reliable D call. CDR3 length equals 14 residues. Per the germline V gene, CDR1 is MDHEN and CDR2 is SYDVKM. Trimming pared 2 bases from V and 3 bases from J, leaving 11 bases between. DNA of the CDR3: TGTGCCAGCAGTTTAGCCCAGGTCATCTACGAGCAGTACTTC. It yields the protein CASSLAQVIYEQYF.

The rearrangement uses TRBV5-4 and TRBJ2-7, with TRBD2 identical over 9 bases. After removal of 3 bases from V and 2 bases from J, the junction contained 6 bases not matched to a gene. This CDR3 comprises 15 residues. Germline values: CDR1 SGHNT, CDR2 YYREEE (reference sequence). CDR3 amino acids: CASSSKAGGAYEQYF. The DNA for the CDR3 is TGTGCCAGCAGCTCGAAAGCGGGAGGTGCCTACGAGCAGTACTTC.

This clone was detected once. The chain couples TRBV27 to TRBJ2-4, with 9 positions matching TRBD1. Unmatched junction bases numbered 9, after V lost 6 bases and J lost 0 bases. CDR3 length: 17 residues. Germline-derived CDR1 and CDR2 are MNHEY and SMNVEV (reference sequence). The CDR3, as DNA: TGTGCCAGCAGCTCGGACAGGGGAGGGGTAGCCAAAAACATTCAGTACTTC. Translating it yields CASSSDRGGVAKNIQYF.

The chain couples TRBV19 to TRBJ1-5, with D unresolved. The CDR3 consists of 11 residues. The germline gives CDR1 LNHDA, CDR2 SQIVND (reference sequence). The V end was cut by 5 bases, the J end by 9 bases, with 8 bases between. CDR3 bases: TGTGCCAGTAGTTCGGGGTGGCCCCAGCATTTT. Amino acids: CASSSGWPQHF.

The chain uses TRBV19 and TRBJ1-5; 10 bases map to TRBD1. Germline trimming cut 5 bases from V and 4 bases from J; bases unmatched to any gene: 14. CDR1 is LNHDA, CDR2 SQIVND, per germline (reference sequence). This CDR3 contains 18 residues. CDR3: CASSPTPGQGFFNQPQHF. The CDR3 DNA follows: TGTGCCAGTAGTCCCACCCCGGGACAGGGGTTCTTTAATCAGCCCCAGCATTTT.

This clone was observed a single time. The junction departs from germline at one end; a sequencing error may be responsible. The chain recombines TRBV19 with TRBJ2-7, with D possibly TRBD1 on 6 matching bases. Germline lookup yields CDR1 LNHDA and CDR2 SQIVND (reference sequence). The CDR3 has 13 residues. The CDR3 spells CASSVDRSYEQYF. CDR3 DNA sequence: TGTGCCAGTAGTGTAGACAGGTCCTACGAGCAGTACTTC.

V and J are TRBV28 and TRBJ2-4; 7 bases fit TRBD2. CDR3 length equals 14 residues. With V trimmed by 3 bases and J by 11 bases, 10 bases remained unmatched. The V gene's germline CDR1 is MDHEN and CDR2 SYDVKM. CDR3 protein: CASSFQPGAGVQYF. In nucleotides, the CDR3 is TGTGCCAGCAGTTTCCAACCCGGGGCGGGGGTTCAGTACTTC.

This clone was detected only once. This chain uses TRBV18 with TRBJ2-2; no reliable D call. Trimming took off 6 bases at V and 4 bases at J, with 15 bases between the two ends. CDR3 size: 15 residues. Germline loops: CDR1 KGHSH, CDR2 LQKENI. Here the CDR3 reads CASSVTSPSTGELFF. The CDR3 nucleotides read TGTGCCAGCTCCGTGACCAGTCCTAGCACCGGGGAGCTGTTTTTT. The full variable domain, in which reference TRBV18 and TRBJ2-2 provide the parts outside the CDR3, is NAGVMQNPRHLVRRRGQEARLRCSPMKGHSHVYWYRQLPEEGLKFMVYLQKENIIDESGMPKERFSAEFPKEGPSILRIQQVVRGDSAAYFCASSVTSPSTGELFFGEGSRLTVL.

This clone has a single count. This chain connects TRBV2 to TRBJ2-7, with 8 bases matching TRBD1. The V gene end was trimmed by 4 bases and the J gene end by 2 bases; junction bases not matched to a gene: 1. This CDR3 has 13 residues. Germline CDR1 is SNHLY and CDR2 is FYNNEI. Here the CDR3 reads CASSGDRTYEQYF. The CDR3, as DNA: TGTGCCAGCAGTGGGGACAGGACCTACGAGCAGTACTTC.

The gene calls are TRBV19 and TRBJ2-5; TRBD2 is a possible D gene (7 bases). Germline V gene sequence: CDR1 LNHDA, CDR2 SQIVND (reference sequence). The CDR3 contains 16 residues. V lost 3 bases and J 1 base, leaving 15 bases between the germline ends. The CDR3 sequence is CASSIPRGGGQETQYF. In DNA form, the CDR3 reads TGTGCCAGTAGTATCCCCCGAGGGGGGGGCCAAGAGACCCAGTACTTC. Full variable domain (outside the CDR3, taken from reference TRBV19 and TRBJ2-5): DGGITQSPKYLFRKEGQNVTLSCEQNLNHDAMYWYRQDPGQGLRLIYYSQIVNDFQKGDIAEGYSVSREKKESFPLTVTSAQKNPTAFYLCASSIPRGGGQETQYFGPGTRLLVL.